The entry below describes one T cell receptor (beta chain). This clone has only one observation. The specificity of this receptor is unknown. No per-base quality is available; no much larger clone lies one base away. The CDR3 regions of human TCRbeta chains were analyzed by immunosequencing. For the original study's pipeline: TCRs in the repertoires were matched against a reference library of SARS-CoV-2-specific TCRs that had been generated with the MIRA antigen-specificity platform. Breadth was defined as the fraction of unique TCRs that were SARS-CoV-2-associated, and depth was defined as the fraction of total T cells that were SARS-CoV-2-associated. Using the MIRA data, every spike-specific TCR was mapped to the spike region that the TCR reacted to and assigned to either a CD4 or a CD8 class. Log10-transformed breadth and depth values were compared by one-way ANOVA with Sidak's multiple comparisons tests. TCRdb obtained this table from immuneACCESS and retained in-frame rearrangements with V and J assigned. These tables miss some clones; where compared with another copy, unresolved V genes account for less than half of the shortfall, and the remainder is unexplained. That table gives V, J and clone size, and the DNA gave D and trimming. The sample yields some 130,000 clones; approximately 92% were counted once. The ten largest clones take up around 7.1% of the sample.

What the time point label conveys for this sample: about 28 days (+/-7) after the second vaccine dose. AZD1222 recipients whose second dose came at about 4 weeks and those whose second dose came at about 12 weeks were combined into one group, since spike-specific TCR depth and breadth did not differ between the two schedules. Vaccinee samples came from UK trials COV001 and COV002, including a single-blind randomized controlled phase 2/3 trial of AZD1222 (ChAdOx1 nCoV-19) in healthy adults. Trial participant PBMC samples were collected at day 0 and day 28 after the second dose for TCRbeta chain sequencing. These data originate in a study of T cell responses to AZD1222 COVID-19 vaccine (dated by TCRdb to the early 2020s). Describing the broader study: TCR sequencing covered over 230 trial participants: nearly 210 given two doses of AZD1222 and 26 given two doses of MenACWY control vaccine. Enrollment into the trials was organized by age into subgroups of 18-55, 56-69 and 70-plus years, and those subgroups contained roughly 150, 30 and 60 TCR-sequenced participants, respectively. What the study reported, not specific to this receptor: After two AZD1222 doses, spike-specific TCR breadth and depth were significantly higher than at day 0 and than in MenACWY recipients. Conclusions about previously exposed vaccinees are limited, since just five or six AZD1222 recipients were seropositive for SARS-CoV-2 at baseline. The 56-69-year group was small, and its depth increase did not reach significance, likely because of low power. Most participants were white British and females outnumbered males, and the authors suggested that clonal diversity may have been underestimated. CD4 TCRs associated with the vaccine covered the entire spike protein, and the dominant responses were in regions 160-218 and 743-854. Reportedly, close to half of the unique spike-specific TCRs recognized epitopes lying outside the regions that are mutated in the B.1.351 and B.1.1.7 variants. Because no day 14 peak-response samples were available, the repertoires could be characterized only after the peak T cell response.

V is clipped by 4 bases and J by 2 bases, and the sequence between their germline boundaries is 11 bases long. The germline V gene supplies CDR1 KGHSH and CDR2 LQKENI. The CDR3 runs 15 residues from the cysteine to the phenylalanine. Of the read, only the CDR3 DNA is kept; its 45 bases are in frame from base 1. The rearranged segments are TRBV18 and TRBJ1-4; the D gene identity is not certain. The clonotype originates from an adult who received the AZD1222 COVID-19 vaccine. The specimen comprised peripheral blood, sampled 28 days after the second AZD1222 dose. CDR3 reads: CASSLYTGTNEKLFF. The DNA sequence follows: TGTGCCAGCTCACTATACACGGGGACTAATGAAAAACTGTTTTTT.